Below are 23 T cell receptor beta chains sequenced from a single sample in a study of tumor-infiltrating lymphocytes in glioblastoma multiforme. TCRB libraries came from RNA via three nested multiplex PCR rounds. Each CDR3 protein is one row after TCRdb ran MiXCR on the multiplex PCR reads. This sample has about 15,000 distinct CDR3 sequences, with 55% to 85% found just once. Sequencing was done on a sample of brain tumor tissue. These receptors came from a male donor with glioblastoma.

Note on this clonotype: One junction end disagrees with the germline gene, perhaps due to a read error. The chain carries TRBV29-1 and TRBJ2-7, with D perhaps TRBD2 (6 bases). Germline CDR1 is SQVTM and CDR2 is ANQGSEA. CDR3 length equals 16 residues. Here the CDR3 reads CSAEDVGGLGTYEQYF. CDR3 nucleotide sequence: TGCAGCGCTGAAGATGTAGGCGGACTGGGGACTTACGAGCAGTACTTC.

V gene TRBV11-2 combines with J gene TRBJ2-2, with TRBD2 matching over 10 bases. V was pared by 7 bases and J by 4 bases, with 3 bases of the junction left unmatched. Germline V gives CDR1 SGHAT, CDR2 FQNNGV. This CDR3 spans 14 amino acids. The CDR3 region is CASNRLAGTGELFF. In DNA form, the CDR3 reads TGTGCCAGCAACCGACTAGCGGGCACCGGGGAGCTGTTTTTT.

This clonotype was seen just once. The gene calls are TRBV20-1 and TRBJ2-7, with 11 nucleotides matching TRBD2. The CDR3 covers 17 residues. The trim removed 3 bases at V and 1 base at J, leaving 11 bases unmatched. Germline V lookup: CDR1 DFQATT, CDR2 SNEGSKA (reference sequence). CDR3 DNA sequence: TGCAGTGCTAGGTTTTCTAGCGGGGGGAAGTTTTCCTACGAGCAGTACTTC. It encodes CSARFSSGGKFSYEQYF.

The chain employs TRBV20-1 and TRBJ2-5; a possible D gene is TRBD1 (6 bases). Germline V gene lookup returns CDR1 DFQATT and CDR2 SNEGSKA (reference sequence). The CDR3 is 11 amino acids. Trimming took off 6 bases at V and 7 bases at J, with 12 bases between the two ends. Written as DNA, the CDR3 is TGCAGTGCGCCCTCACAGGGGACCCAGTACTTC. Translated, it gives CSAPSQGTQYF.

The CDR3 loop reads CASSLEGLRNEQFF. The CDR3 coding sequence is TGTGCCAGCAGCTTAGAGGGACTTCGGAATGAGCAGTTCTTC. V is TRBV11-2 and J is TRBJ2-1; weak D call: TRBD2 (6 bases). V was pared by 0 bases and J by 7 bases, with 10 bases between. Germline CDR1 SGHAT, CDR2 FQNNGV. This CDR3 is built from 14 residues.

This clonotype was recorded a few times. The chain uses TRBV11-2 and TRBJ1-4; possibly TRBD1 for D (5 bases). This CDR3 spans 15 amino acids. The germline V gene has CDR1 SGHAT and CDR2 FQNNGV. V lost 5 bases and J 7 bases, leaving 17 bases between the germline ends. The DNA for the CDR3 is TGTGCCAGCAGCCTTTTTGGCGGGGCGCCTGAAAAACTGTTTTTT. Translation: CASSLFGGAPEKLFF.

The rearrangement joins TRBV20-1 to TRBJ2-1; TRBD2 is a possible D gene (5 bases). V was cut by 3 bases and J by 8 bases, with 23 bases left in between. Germline CDR1 is DFQATT and CDR2 is SNEGSKA (reference sequence). This CDR3 region has 16 residues. The CDR3 protein is CSARPGELIGNYEQFF. The DNA of the CDR3 is TGCAGTGCTAGGCCCGGGGAACTAATTGGTAACTATGAGCAGTTCTTC.

On this clonotype: Since the CDR3 does not end with the conserved phenylalanine or tryptophan, this likely comes from a read error. The chain uses TRBV6-1 and TRBJ2-1; D is uncertain. CDR3 size: 15 residues. V was cut by 1 base and J by 4 bases, with 11 bases left in between. Germline V gene sequence: CDR1 MNHNS, CDR2 SASEGT. In nucleotides, the CDR3 is TGTGCCAGCAGTGAAGAGGCCGTAGCATACAATGAGCAGTTCATC. The encoded protein is CASSEEAVAYNEQFI.

Points on this clonotype: With a much larger clone just one base away, this may be a read error. This chain links TRBV18 with TRBJ2-1; D unclear. The CDR3 has 13 amino acids. Per the germline V gene, CDR1 is KGHSH and CDR2 is LQKENI. The CDR3 nucleotides read TGTGCCAGCTCACCCGGACGTAACAATAAGCAGTTCTTC. Amino acids: CASSPGRNNKQFF.

The gene calls are TRBV11-2 and TRBJ2-1, with D possibly being TRBD2 (5 bases). The V end lost 5 bases, the J end lost 7 bases, and 21 bases lay between the germline ends. The germline CDR1 and CDR2 sequences are SGHAT and FQNNGV. This CDR3 is 16 amino acids long. The DNA of the CDR3 is TGTGCCAGCAGCGCGACGCGTGGTAGCAGGAGGAATGAGCAGTTCTTC. As protein: CASSATRGSRRNEQFF.

This clonotype was seen a single time. The rearrangement links TRBV11-2 to TRBJ2-5; unclear D gene. V was trimmed by 1 base and J by 5 bases, leaving 14 bases between them. The CDR3 covers 15 residues. Germline-derived CDR1 and CDR2 are SGHAT and FQNNGV. The CDR3 protein is CASSLVGGHGETQYF. The CDR3 DNA follows: TGTGCCAGCAGCTTAGTAGGCGGCCATGGGGAGACCCAGTACTTC.

To note about this clonotype: A read error may account for a junction end that differs from germline. V is TRBV28 and J is TRBJ2-7; a weak D match, TRBD1 (5 bases). The length of the CDR3 is 16 residues. Germline CDR1 reads MDHEN; CDR2 reads SYDVKM. The CDR3 protein is CAGSLAARTQGIEQYF. CDR3 nucleotide sequence: TGTGCCGGCAGTTTGGCAGCCCGTACCCAGGGAATCGAGCAGTACTTC.

By share, this clonotype ranks as medium-sized. V gene TRBV5-4 combines with J gene TRBJ2-2; D may be TRBD2 (6 bases). CDR1 and CDR2 (germline): SGHNT, YYREEE (reference sequence). The CDR3 spans 15 residues. The germline V and J ends were trimmed by 4 bases and 0 bases, with 10 bases remaining between them. CDR3 in amino acids: CASSRDFSNTGELFF. The CDR3 DNA is TGTGCCAGCAGCCGGGACTTCTCGAACACCGGGGAGCTGTTTTTT.

Regarding this clonotype: The junction differs from germline at one of its ends, possibly a read error. For the CDR3, the DNA is TGTGCCAGCAGTCGACTAGCCGGGGGCACAGATACGCAATATTTT. It yields the protein CASSRLAGGTDTQYF. V is TRBV12-3 or TRBV12-4 and J is TRBJ2-3, with TRBD2 as a possible D gene (7 bases). This CDR3 is 15 amino acids long.

This chain links TRBV29-1 with TRBJ1-4; 8 bases agree with TRBD1. Germline values: CDR1 SQVTM, CDR2 ANQGSEA. Trimming at V came to 5 bases and at J to 8 bases, leaving 7 bases not matched to a gene. This CDR3 contains 13 residues. Written as DNA, the CDR3 is TGCAGCGTTACCAGGGGGCAGAGGGAAAAACTGTTTTTT. Its protein product is CSVTRGQREKLFF.

This clonotype was counted only a few times. The gene calls are TRBV28 and TRBJ2-7; 9 positions agree with TRBD2. This CDR3 region has 15 residues. Germline CDR1 MDHEN, CDR2 SYDVKM. V shed 10 bases, J shed 5 bases, and the junction held 15 bases outside the gene matches. The CDR3 here is CANRPLAGETNEQYF. The DNA for the CDR3 is TGTGCCAACAGGCCCTTAGCGGGAGAGACGAACGAGCAGTACTTC.

This chain links TRBV11-3 with TRBJ2-7, with D possibly matching TRBD2 (5 bases). V dropped 1 base and J dropped 2 bases, with 9 bases sitting between them. Germline V CDR1 and CDR2: SGHNT, YENEEA. CDR3 length: 14 amino acids. The CDR3 DNA is TGTGCCAGCAGCTTAGTAGCGTCCACCTACGAGCAGTACTTC. Translating it yields CASSLVASTYEQYF.

This clonotype was detected many times. A much larger clone differs from this one at a single base, so this may be a read error. V and J are TRBV12-3 or TRBV12-4 and TRBJ2-1; D not certain. This CDR3 region has 11 residues. CDR3 DNA sequence: TGTGCCAGCAGTCTGTACAATGGGCAGTTCTTC. Translated: CASSLYNGQFF.

A remark on this clonotype: At one end the junction does not follow the germline gene, possibly because of a read error. The chain recombines TRBV12-3 or TRBV12-4 with TRBJ2-7; the D gene is possibly TRBD1 (5 bases). The CDR3 is 14 residues long. In nucleotides, the CDR3 is TGTGTCAGCAGTTTCCCCGACAGAATCGGTGAGCAGTACTTC. It yields the protein CVSSFPDRIGEQYF.

About this clonotype: No conserved phenylalanine or tryptophan is present at the end of the CDR3, so a read error is the likely explanation. The J gene is TRBJ2-7, the V gene TRBV11-1; D not certain. The CDR3 consists of 16 residues. Looked up from germline, CDR1 is SGHAT and CDR2 is FQDESV (reference sequence). CDR3 sequence reads: CASSPSALTAHYKQYL. The CDR3 nucleotides are TGTGCCAGCAGCCCCTCTGCCCTAACTGCACACTACAAGCAGTACTTA.

Worth noting for this clonotype: The CDR3 does not end in the conserved phenylalanine or tryptophan, so this is likely a read error. The V and J genes are TRBV6-1 and TRBJ2-3; D ambiguous. Germline V CDR1 and CDR2: MNHNS, SASEGT. V lost 2 bases and J 9 bases, leaving 12 bases between the germline ends. This CDR3 region has 13 residues. The CDR3 loop is CASSEYRLHTQYL. CDR3 nucleotide sequence: TGTGCCAGCAGTGAATACCGCCTCCACACGCAGTATCTT.

The J gene is TRBJ1-1, the V gene TRBV5-5, with D perhaps TRBD1 (5 bases). V lost 4 bases to trimming and J lost 4 bases, with 14 bases between them. Looked up from germline, CDR1 is SGHKS and CDR2 is YYEKEE (reference sequence). This CDR3 contains 14 residues. In DNA form, the CDR3 reads TGTGCCAGCAGCCCTCTACTCGACAGCACTGAAGCTTTCTTT. As protein: CASSPLLDSTEAFF.

This rearrangement joins TRBV10-2 to TRBJ2-2; tentatively, D is TRBD1 or TRBD2 (6 bases each). This CDR3 is built from 17 residues. Deletions cut 10 bases from V and 0 bases from J, with 21 bases between. Germline V gene sequence: CDR1 WSHSY, CDR2 SAAADI. CDR3 DNA: TGCGCCACCGATGCTGAGGGGGGCCCGACGAACACCGGGGAGCTGTTTTTT. This gives the protein CATDAEGGPTNTGELFF.